This TCR beta chain was sequenced during a study of T cells expressing NK-cell markers. Turning to the study itself: Serological testing identified most of the eight sequenced donors as HCMV-seropositive and one as seronegative.

TCRdb reprocessed the 5' RACE reads and stores each CDR3 protein as one record, lacking DNA. The listing records 350,000 to 400,000 distinct CDR3 sequences. Study findings and constraints: These clonotypes additionally ranked first within the CD3+CD56-NKG2C+ fraction of a few donors. For about six donors, the dominant NKG2C+ clonotypes made up roughly 1.0-7.5% of their CD8+ T cells.

The germline V gene encodes CDR1 MNHEY and CDR2 SVGAGI. CDR3 length: 14 amino acids. For this clonotype: The antigen is not known.

The sequence was obtained from a woman aged 50 to 60 in good health. This rearrangement joins TRBV6-5 to TRBJ2-7; the TCRdb call, TRBD1, lacks DNA for checking. Sequenced: blood T cells: a sorted CD56 or NKG2C T cell subset, CD4+ or CD8+ T cells, or bulk PBMC T cells (not recorded which). The CDR3: CASSYGTGVDEQYF.